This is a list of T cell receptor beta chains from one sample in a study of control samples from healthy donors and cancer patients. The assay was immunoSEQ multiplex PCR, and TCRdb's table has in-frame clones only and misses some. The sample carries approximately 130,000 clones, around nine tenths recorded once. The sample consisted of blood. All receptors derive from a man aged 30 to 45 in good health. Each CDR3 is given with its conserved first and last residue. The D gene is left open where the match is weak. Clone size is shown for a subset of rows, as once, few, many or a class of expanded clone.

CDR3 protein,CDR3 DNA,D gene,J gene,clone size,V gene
CAWSWTGGAGTEAFF,TGTGCCTGGTCTTGGACAGGGGGCGCCGGCACTGAAGCTTTCTTT,TRBD1,TRBJ1-1,.,TRBV30
CASSQGRGQGEGYTF,TGCGCCAGCAGCCAAGGGAGGGGACAGGGTGAAGGCTACACCTTC,TRBD1,TRBJ1-2,.,TRBV4-1
CASSQENEQFF,TGTGCCAGCAGCCAAGAAAATGAGCAGTTCTTC,.,TRBJ2-1,.,TRBV14
CASSLRSGPTDTQYF,TGTGCCAGCAGCTTACGGTCGGGGCCAACAGATACGCAGTATTTT,.,TRBJ2-3,.,TRBV7-6
CASSQPRRADMNTEAFF,TGTGCCAGCAGCCAGCCCCGCAGGGCAGACATGAACACTGAAGCTTTCTTT,.,TRBJ1-1,.,TRBV4-2
CASSPRAPGNGANVLTF,TGTGCCAGCTCACCCCGCGCACCGGGGAATGGGGCCAACGTCCTGACTTTC,.,TRBJ2-6,.,TRBV18
CASSESRDLSLGLYGYTF,TGCGCCAGCAGTGAGTCGCGGGATTTAAGTCTGGGTCTATATGGCTACACCTTC,.,TRBJ1-2,once,TRBV10-1
CASSLTTGTGGYTF,TGTGCCAGCAGCCTAACTACAGGGACCGGTGGCTACACCTTC,.,TRBJ1-2,.,TRBV5-4
CASSLDHGYTEAFF,TGTGCCAGCAGCTTAGATCACGGTTACACTGAAGCTTTCTTT,.,TRBJ1-1,.,TRBV11-2
CASSPEGSISREQYF,TGTGCCAGCAGTCCCGAAGGGTCGATTTCGAGAGAGCAGTACTTC,.,TRBJ2-7,.,TRBV7-9
CASSQQKQSSTDTQYF,TGCGCCAGCAGCCAACAAAAGCAGAGTAGCACAGATACGCAGTATTTT,.,TRBJ2-3,.,TRBV4-1
CAWDPDRGETQYF,TGTGCCTGGGATCCCGACAGGGGAGAGACCCAGTACTTC,TRBD1,TRBJ2-5,.,TRBV30
CASSSYRESDNYGYTF,TGTGCCAGCAGCTCTTACAGGGAGTCGGATAACTATGGCTACACCTTC,.,TRBJ1-2,.,TRBV27
CASSYDSYDQPQHF,TGTGCCAGCAGTTATGACAGTTATGATCAGCCCCAGCATTTT,.,TRBJ1-5,.,TRBV2
CASSLTGDTEAFF,TGTGCCAGCAGCCTAACAGGGGACACTGAAGCTTTCTTT,TRBD1,TRBJ1-1,.,TRBV7-9
CASSVKRGSGFSADTQYF,TGTGCCAGCAGCGTAAAAAGGGGTAGCGGGTTCTCTGCAGATACGCAGTATTTT,TRBD2,TRBJ2-3,.,TRBV9
CASSWDPGEKLFF,TGTGCCAGCAGTTGGGACCCTGGGGAAAAACTGTTTTTT,.,TRBJ1-4,.,TRBV5-4
CASSQDSYEQYF,TGTGCCAGCAGCCAAGATTCCTACGAGCAGTACTTC,.,TRBJ2-7,.,TRBV14
CASSLDYEQYF,TGTGCCAGCAGCTTGGACTACGAGCAGTACTTC,.,TRBJ2-7,.,TRBV13
CASSYALEGTYGYTF,TGTGCCAGCAGTTACGCTCTTGAGGGAACCTATGGCTACACCTTC,.,TRBJ1-2,.,TRBV6-6
CASSSLETQYF,TGTGCCAGCAGCTCCCTCGAGACCCAGTACTTC,.,TRBJ2-5,.,TRBV11-3
CASSYRTPSYNEQFF,TGTGCCAGCAGCTACAGGACCCCCTCTTACAATGAGCAGTTCTTC,.,TRBJ2-1,.,TRBV2
CAAGTPFNSPLHF,TGTGCCGCTGGGACCCCTTTTAATTCACCCCTCCACTTT,.,TRBJ1-6,.,TRBV10-3
CASSSGQGEKLFF,TGCGCCAGCAGCTCGGGACAGGGGGAAAAACTGTTTTTT,TRBD1,TRBJ1-4,.,TRBV5-1
CAWDVSGGTEAFF,TGTGCCTGGGACGTCTCAGGGGGCACTGAAGCTTTCTTT,TRBD1,TRBJ1-1,.,TRBV30
CASSFSSSYNEQFF,TGTGCCAGCAGCTTTTCCAGCTCCTACAATGAGCAGTTCTTC,.,TRBJ2-1,once,TRBV11-3
CASSRQREQPQHF,TGTGCCAGCAGTCGACAGAGGGAGCAGCCCCAGCATTTT,.,TRBJ1-5,once,TRBV6-5
CASSLESGGRNTEAFF,TGTGCCAGCAGCTTAGAATCGGGGGGTAGGAACACTGAAGCTTTCTTT,.,TRBJ1-1,.,TRBV11-2
CASSSDRMSSYNSPLHF,TGTGCCAGCTCATCGGACAGGATGAGCTCCTATAATTCACCCCTCCACTTT,TRBD1,TRBJ1-6,.,TRBV18
CATSDPRMGGVETQYF,TGTGCCACCAGTGATCCCCGAATGGGGGGGGTAGAGACCCAGTACTTC,TRBD2,TRBJ2-5,.,TRBV24-1
CASSQGEGYNEQFF,TGTGCCAGCAGTCAGGGGGAGGGATACAATGAGCAGTTCTTC,.,TRBJ2-1,.,TRBV25-1
CAWIIGTGGYGYTF,TGTGCCTGGATAATTGGGACAGGGGGATATGGCTACACCTTC,TRBD1,TRBJ1-2,.,TRBV30
CASSPGDYGYTF,TGTGCCAGCAGCCCAGGGGACTATGGCTACACCTTC,.,TRBJ1-2,.,TRBV5-6
CASMRQASSYNSPLHF,TGTGCCAGCATGAGGCAGGCGAGCTCCTATAATTCACCCCTCCACTTT,.,TRBJ1-6,.,TRBV2
CASSLTGGMTNEKLFF,TGCGCCAGCAGCTTGACAGGGGGCATGACTAATGAAAAACTGTTTTTT,TRBD1,TRBJ1-4,.,TRBV5-1
CASSLLAGTQETQYF,TGTGCCAGCAGTTTGCTAGCGGGGACCCAAGAGACCCAGTACTTC,TRBD2,TRBJ2-5,once,TRBV6-5
CASSSSAGGHNEQFF,TGTGCCAGCAGCTCCTCTGCGGGGGGACACAATGAGCAGTTCTTC,TRBD2,TRBJ2-1,.,TRBV7-2
CASSEGQGLKPQHF,TGTGCCAGCAGTGAAGGTCAGGGTTTGAAGCCCCAGCATTTT,.,TRBJ1-5,.,TRBV2
CASSQAPNRRTAMNTEAFF,TGCGCCAGCAGCCAAGCTCCGAATCGAAGGACAGCCATGAACACTGAAGCTTTCTTT,.,TRBJ1-1,.,TRBV4-1
CARRNYNSPLHF,TGTGCCAGAAGGAACTATAATTCACCCCTCCACTTT,.,TRBJ1-6,.,TRBV7-5
CASSSGELFF,TGTGCCAGCAGTTCCGGGGAGCTGTTTTTT,.,TRBJ2-2,.,TRBV28
CASGSSGPDEQFF,TGTGCCAGCGGATCCTCCGGGCCGGATGAGCAGTTCTTC,.,TRBJ2-1,.,TRBV12-3/TRBV12-4
CASIPAMGQGAFF,TGTGCCAGCATCCCCGCGATGGGCCAGGGAGCTTTCTTT,.,TRBJ1-1,.,TRBV6-6
CAIRGFGYTF,TGTGCCATTAGGGGGTTTGGCTACACCTTC,.,TRBJ1-2,.,TRBV10-3
CASRRQGVDGYTF,TGTGCCAGCAGGAGACAGGGGGTCGATGGCTACACCTTC,TRBD1,TRBJ1-2,.,TRBV3-1/TRBV3-2